Each of the 22 T cell receptor beta chains below was sequenced from the same sample in a study of vaccination and CD4 T cells after COVID-19. With the Oncomine TCR Beta short-read assay, DNA from cultured CD4+ T cells was sequenced. TCRdb redid the calling of the PCR reads with MiXCR, one entry per CDR3 protein. The data show around 12,000 distinct CDR3 sequences, approximately 57% seen once. Treatment described: roughly 11-day PBMC culture with coronavirus spike peptide pools or control peptides (ViraFEST assay). Their cognate antigens are unknown. Sequenced input: CD4+ T cells from blood, cultured in vitro. The source is a human donor who had recovered from COVID-19.

There are a few counts of this clonotype. Written as DNA, the CDR3 is TGCAGTGCTAGACTCAACTATGGCTACACCTTC. Amino acids: CSARLNYGYTF. The V call is TRBV20-1, the J call TRBJ1-2; no firm D call. The CDR3 is made up of 11 amino acids. Deletions cut 2 bases from V and 2 bases from J, with 3 bases between. From germline, CDR1 is DFQATT and CDR2 SNEGSKA (reference sequence).

V usage is TRBV3-1 and J usage is TRBJ2-7, with no clear D. Germline V gene lookup returns CDR1 LGHDT and CDR2 YNNKEL (reference sequence). The CDR3 covers 13 residues. V lost 3 bases to trimming and J lost 3 bases, with 9 bases between them. DNA of the CDR3: TGTGCCAGCAGCCAGACCTCCGGCTACGAGCAGTACTTC. Amino acid sequence: CASSQTSGYEQYF.

J is TRBJ1-3 and V is TRBV28, with unresolved D. The CDR3 loop spans 12 amino acids. CDR1 and CDR2 from the germline V gene are MDHEN and SYDVKM. Trimming pared 3 bases from V and 7 bases from J, leaving 7 bases between. CDR3 sequence (DNA): TGTGCCAGCAGTTTCCTGGGGAACACCATATATTTT. It encodes CASSFLGNTIYF.

The CDR3 spells CSAQDITGLLGLPRTDTQYF. As DNA, the CDR3 is TGCAGTGCTCAGGATATAACCGGTTTACTTGGACTCCCCCGCACAGATACGCAGTATTTT. The chain is built from TRBV20-1 and TRBJ2-3, with D maybe TRBD2 (5 bases). Germline V gene data show CDR1 as DFQATT and CDR2 as SNEGSKA (reference sequence). This CDR3 is 20 amino acids long. V dropped 5 bases and J dropped 1 base, with 31 bases sitting between them.

The chain recombines TRBV7-2 with TRBJ2-2, with D unclear. Germline-derived CDR1 and CDR2 are SGHTA and FQGNSA. V lost 2 bases and J 2 bases, leaving 9 bases between the germline ends. The CDR3 has 15 amino acids. The CDR3 loop reads CASSLQGINTGELFF. As DNA, the CDR3 is TGTGCCAGCAGCTTACAAGGAATTAACACCGGGGAGCTGTTTTTT. Together with reference TRBV7-2 and TRBJ2-2, the CDR3 gives the full variable domain: GAGVSQSPSNKVTEKGKDVELRCDPISGHTALYWYRQSLGQGLEFLIYFQGNSAPDKSGLPSDRFSAERTGGSVSTLTIQRTQQEDSAVYLCASSLQGINTGELFFGEGSRLTVL.

This clonotype was observed a few times. The chain is built from TRBV24-1 and TRBJ1-1; D uncertain. This CDR3 comprises 15 residues. The V gene's germline CDR1 is KGHDR and CDR2 SFDVKD. V lost 3 bases, J lost 4 bases, and 14 bases lay in between. The CDR3 is CATSDRGRPFTEAFF. In DNA form, the CDR3 reads TGTGCCACCAGTGATCGCGGACGGCCCTTCACTGAAGCTTTCTTT.

This rearrangement joins TRBV20-1 to TRBJ2-7; D perhaps matches TRBD2 (7 bases). Trimming took 5 bases from V and 3 from J, leaving 17 bases between them. Germline V CDR1 and CDR2: DFQATT, SNEGSKA (reference sequence). The CDR3 sequence is 14 residues long. The DNA for the CDR3 is TGCAGTGCTTCCCCTACCGGGGGGCTCTACGAGCAGTACTTC. Translation gives CSASPTGGLYEQYF.

CDR3 sequence reads: CASSSQTGAYNSPLHF. The CDR3 DNA follows: TGTGCCAGCAGCTCTCAGACAGGGGCGTATAATTCACCCCTCCACTTT. The J gene is TRBJ1-6, the V gene TRBV21-1; the table's TRBD1 call for D was not verified on the DNA. TRBV21-1 is a documented pseudogene. CDR3 length: 16 residues.

The chain employs TRBV20-1 and TRBJ1-5, with D hard to call. Germline CDR1 is DFQATT and CDR2 is SNEGSKA (reference sequence). The CDR3 is 13 amino acids. Trimming pared 6 bases from V and 5 bases from J, leaving 14 bases between. The CDR3 nucleotides are TGCAGTGCCGCAGTGGATATCTATCAGCCCCAGCATTTT. This gives the protein CSAAVDIYQPQHF.

This chain joins TRBV5-1 and TRBJ2-7; D remains unclear. The CDR3 runs 15 residues. V lost 1 base and J 6 bases, leaving 17 bases between the germline ends. Germline lookup yields CDR1 SGHRS and CDR2 YFSETQ. Here the CDR3 DNA reads TGCGCCAGCAGCTTGATCTCGCTGGGGATCTCCGAGCAGTACTTC. Protein sequence: CASSLISLGISEQYF. Full variable domain (outside the CDR3, taken from reference TRBV5-1 and TRBJ2-7): KAGVTQTPRYLIKTRGQQVTLSCSPISGHRSVSWYQQTPGQGLQFLFEYFSETQRNKGNFPGRFSGRQFSNSRSEMNVSTLELGDSALYLCASSLISLGISEQYFGPGTRLTVT.

The genes are TRBV20-1 and TRBJ2-1; D unresolved. The V gene lost 4 bases and the J gene lost 3 bases, with 7 bases spanning the gap. This CDR3 has 12 amino acids. Per germline, CDR1 DFQATT and CDR2 SNEGSKA (reference sequence). CDR3 bases: TGCAGTGCTATTGGACGCTACAATGAGCAGTTCTTC. This codes for CSAIGRYNEQFF.

The chain combines TRBV30 with TRBJ2-2; TRBD1 or TRBD2 may be the D gene (5 bases each). This CDR3 is 14 amino acids long. V was shortened by 7 bases and J by 1 base, with 13 bases between the two germline ends. Germline CDR1 reads GTSNPN; CDR2 reads SVGIG (reference sequence). Here the CDR3 reads CALSGTLNTGELFF. The CDR3 coding sequence is TGTGCCTTATCAGGGACGTTGAACACCGGGGAGCTGTTTTTT.

This clonotype was picked up one time. This sequence joins TRBV24-1 and TRBJ2-5, with 7 bases fitting TRBD2. Per germline, CDR1 KGHDR and CDR2 SFDVKD. The trim removed 3 bases at V and 3 bases at J, leaving 3 bases unmatched. This CDR3 has 14 residues. Here the CDR3 DNA reads TGTGCCACCAGTGATCCCCGGGGGGAAGAGACCCAGTACTTC. Translating gives CATSDPRGEETQYF.

The CDR3 is CASSPQGVYGYTF. The CDR3 DNA follows: TGTGCCAGCAGCCCACAGGGTGTCTATGGCTACACCTTC. The rearrangement joins TRBV9 to TRBJ1-2; tentatively, D is TRBD1 (6 bases). The length of the CDR3 is 13 residues. Trimming stripped 4 bases from V and 4 bases from J, with 11 bases between. Looked up from germline, CDR1 is SGDLS and CDR2 is YYNGEE.

V is TRBV7-6 and J is TRBJ2-5; the D is unclear. Germline CDR1 and CDR2: SGHVS and FNYEAQ. Trimming shortened V by 4 bases and J by 2 bases, and 11 bases separated the two germline ends. The CDR3 covers 14 residues. The CDR3 DNA follows: TGTGCCAGCAGCTCCCGACAAGGTCAAGAGACCCAGTACTTC. This encodes CASSSRQGQETQYF.

The chain has TRBV30 and TRBJ2-2, with D perhaps matching TRBD1 or TRBD2 (7 bases each). Trimming removed 8 bases from V and 3 bases from J, with 19 bases in between. CDR3 size: 15 residues. Germline-derived CDR1 and CDR2 are GTSNPN and SVGIG (reference sequence). CDR3 residues: CAPRGRVGDTGELFF. CDR3 coding DNA: TGTGCCCCCAGGGGGAGGGTTGGGGACACCGGGGAGCTGTTTTTT.

The chain carries TRBV20-1 and TRBJ2-7; D gene ambiguous. The CDR3 is 14 residues long. The germline V gene encodes CDR1 DFQATT and CDR2 SNEGSKA (reference sequence). V was pared by 0 bases and J by 3 bases, with 12 bases between. CDR3 in DNA: TGCAGTGCTAGAGATCCGGGTTCGGGCTACGAGCAGTACTTC. The encoded protein is CSARDPGSGYEQYF.

The chain is built from TRBV20-1 and TRBJ1-1; D possibly corresponds to TRBD1 (6 bases). The germline V gene has CDR1 DFQATT and CDR2 SNEGSKA (reference sequence). This CDR3 is 14 amino acids long. Trimming shortened V by 1 base and J by 1 base, and 10 bases separated the two germline ends. CDR3 amino acids: CSARVTGKNTEAFF. DNA for the CDR3: TGCAGTGCTAGAGTTACAGGGAAGAACACTGAAGCTTTCTTT.

The chain recombines TRBV7-2 with TRBJ2-7; the match to TRBD1 covers 7 bases. The V and J ends lost 1 base and 3 bases, in that order; junction bases with no gene match: 12. The length of the CDR3 is 17 residues. The germline CDR1 and CDR2 sequences are SGHTA and FQGNSA. CDR3 sequence reads: CASSLVSWGQIHYEQYF. The CDR3 DNA follows: TGTGCCAGCAGCTTAGTGTCTTGGGGACAGATCCACTACGAGCAGTACTTC.

In this sample, this clonotype turned up a few times. V and J are TRBV27 and TRBJ2-3; D perhaps matches TRBD2 (6 bases). Trimming took off 3 bases at V and 1 base at J, with 11 bases between the two ends. This CDR3 has 15 amino acids. Germline CDR1 MNHEY, CDR2 SMNVEV (reference sequence). CDR3 sequence: CASSFRRDGTDTQYF. The CDR3 nucleotides read TGTGCCAGCAGTTTTCGGCGGGACGGCACAGATACGCAGTATTTT.

This clonotype was seen only a few times. The chain links TRBV7-2 to TRBJ2-5, with D uncertain. The CDR3 loop spans 14 amino acids. The germline V and J ends were trimmed by 3 bases and 5 bases, with 13 bases remaining between them. Per germline, CDR1 SGHTA and CDR2 FQGNSA. The CDR3 sequence is CASSFGVYQETQYF. DNA of the CDR3: TGTGCCAGCAGCTTTGGGGTGTATCAGGAGACCCAGTACTTC.

As DNA, the CDR3 is TGTGCCAGCAGTGAAGGGACTAGGTTTACTGGCCTAAAGGAAGCTTTCTTT. It encodes CASSEGTRFTGLKEAFF. The gene calls are TRBV2 and TRBJ1-1; D gene unclear. CDR1 and CDR2 (germline): SNHLY, FYNNEI. V was clipped by 1 base and J by 8 bases, with 23 bases between them. CDR3 length: 17 amino acids.